This T cell receptor (beta chain) originates from a study of neurological immune-mediated disorders. This clonotype was recorded a few times. TCRdb reanalysed the 5' RACE reads using MiXCR and keeps one entry per CDR3 protein. The sample shows roughly 80,000 distinct CDR3 sequences, roughly 17% of them seen only once. This sequence was found in a middle-aged woman in good health. The sequencing sample was made of PBMCs.

CDR3 sequence (DNA): TGCGCCAGCAGCTTGGCCTCAGGGGGAGGCTACACCTTC. Amino acids: CASSLASGGGYTF. The chain is built from TRBV5-1 and TRBJ1-2; 7 bases line up with TRBD1. Germline CDR1 is SGHRS and CDR2 is YFSETQ. V was clipped by 0 bases and J by 8 bases; unmatched bases: 4. The CDR3 has 13 residues.